Listed below are T cell receptor beta chains from one sample, sequenced in a study of blood T cell repertoires in COVID-19. Generated by immunoSEQ multiplex PCR, the TCRdb table keeps only in-frame clones and is missing some. This table holds about 400,000 clones, around 90% found once. The sequenced sample consisted of PBMCs or T cells enriched from blood (not recorded which). The receptors come from a middle-aged woman with acute COVID-19. The CDR3 runs from the conserved cysteine through the conserved F or W. D genes are given only for firm matches. Some rows have no size entry. The others give once, few or many, or a class for an expanded clone.

clone size,D gene,V gene,J gene,CDR3 protein,CDR3 DNA
.,.,TRBV24-1,TRBJ2-2,CATSDPGGAGWNTGELFF,TGTGCCACCAGTGATCCTGGCGGGGCCGGGTGGAACACCGGGGAGCTGTTTTTT
.,TRBD1,TRBV2,TRBJ1-2,CASSSTGDGYTF,TGTGCCAGCAGTTCGACAGGGGATGGCTACACCTTC
.,TRBD1,TRBV19,TRBJ1-2,CASSTSGQGNYGYTF,TGTGCCAGTAGTACCTCGGGACAGGGTAACTATGGCTACACCTTC
.,.,TRBV16,TRBJ1-5,CASRKGQGYQPQHF,TGTGCCAGCAGAAAGGGGCAGGGGTATCAGCCCCAGCATTTT
.,.,TRBV4-2,TRBJ2-3,CASSQDLRGHTDTQYF,TGTGCCAGCAGCCAAGACTTGCGGGGGCACACAGATACGCAGTATTTT
once,.,TRBV30,TRBJ1-1,CAWSYRRTAEAFF,TGTGCCTGGAGTTACCGGAGGACAGCTGAAGCTTTCTTT
.,TRBD1,TRBV6-5,TRBJ1-2,CASSTRDRGYGYTF,TGTGCCAGCAGTACCCGGGACAGGGGGTATGGCTACACCTTC
.,.,TRBV5-1,TRBJ1-1,CASSGNRVTGTEAFF,TGCGCCAGCAGCGGAAACAGGGTTACGGGCACTGAAGCTTTCTTT
.,.,TRBV5-1,TRBJ1-1,CASSLAVGGMNTEAFF,TGCGCCAGCAGCTTGGCCGTCGGGGGAATGAACACTGAAGCTTTCTTT
.,.,TRBV7-2,TRBJ1-3,CASSLQPVAGNTIYF,TGTGCCAGCAGCTTACAACCGGTGGCTGGAAACACCATATATTTT
.,TRBD1,TRBV30,TRBJ2-6,CAWSRTGPQANVLTF,TGTGCCTGGAGTCGGACAGGGCCTCAGGCCAACGTCCTGACTTTC
.,.,TRBV2,TRBJ2-1,CASSEIPSSYNEQFF,TGTGCCAGCAGTGAAATCCCCAGCTCCTACAATGAGCAGTTCTTC
.,.,TRBV6-1,TRBJ1-4,CASSEGWGVVKLFF,TGTGCCAGCAGTGAAGGTTGGGGGGTAGTAAAACTGTTTTTT
.,.,TRBV19,TRBJ1-5,CASSIFSAGSNQPQHF,TGTGCCAGTAGTATCTTCTCGGCGGGTAGCAATCAGCCCCAGCATTTT
.,.,TRBV5-6,TRBJ1-2,CASSWSGLDGGYTF,TGTGCCAGCAGCTGGTCGGGGTTAGATGGTGGCTACACCTTC
.,.,TRBV2,TRBJ2-7,CASSTQGGDSGEQYF,TGTGCCAGCAGTACACAGGGGGGGGATAGTGGAGAGCAGTACTTC
.,TRBD1,TRBV7-9,TRBJ1-4,CASSWAGGEKLFF,TGTGCCAGCAGCTGGGCAGGGGGTGAAAAACTGTTTTTT
.,.,TRBV10-3,TRBJ2-2,CAISEIRVGGELFF,TGTGCCATCAGTGAGATACGGGTGGGCGGGGAGCTGTTTTTT
.,.,TRBV12-5,TRBJ2-3,CASGEGPTERADTQYF,TGTGCTAGTGGGGAGGGTCCGACGGAAAGGGCAGATACGCAGTATTTT
.,TRBD1,TRBV5-5,TRBJ2-3,CASSLAGQGGGTDTQYF,TGTGCCAGCAGCTTGGCCGGACAGGGCGGAGGCACAGATACGCAGTATTTT
.,TRBD1,TRBV18,TRBJ1-6,CASSPLPGQGNSPLHF,TGTGCCAGCTCACCCCTTCCGGGACAGGGAAATTCACCCCTCCACTTT
.,.,TRBV6-5,TRBJ1-1,CASNIGSWGTEAFF,TGTGCCAGCAACATAGGGAGCTGGGGCACTGAAGCTTTCTTT
.,.,TRBV10-3,TRBJ1-6,CAIRQGDNSPLHF,TGTGCCATCCGGCAGGGCGATAATTCACCCCTCCACTTT
.,.,TRBV10-2,TRBJ1-1,CASSALEVRTEAFF,TGCGCCAGCAGTGCTCTGGAGGTCCGGACTGAAGCTTTCTTT
.,TRBD1,TRBV3-1/TRBV3-2,TRBJ1-2,CASSQEDRGRGGYTF,TGTGCCAGCAGCCAAGAGGACAGGGGGCGGGGTGGCTACACCTTC
.,.,TRBV20-1,TRBJ2-7,CSARGPGQLYF,TGCAGTGCTAGAGGCCCGGGACAACTCTATTTC
few,TRBD1,TRBV24-1,TRBJ1-2,CATSGLSGTGHYGYTF,TGTGCCACCAGTGGCTTGTCCGGGACAGGGCACTATGGCTACACCTTC
.,.,TRBV2,TRBJ2-5,CASSMRRGETQYF,TGTGCCAGCAGTATGAGGAGAGGTGAGACCCAGTACTTC
once,TRBD1,TRBV29-1,TRBJ1-1,CSAGTGGNTEAFF,TGCAGCGCCGGGACAGGAGGAAACACTGAAGCTTTCTTT
.,TRBD2,TRBV9,TRBJ2-1,CASSVLAGWDEQFF,TGTGCCAGCAGCGTACTAGCGGGGTGGGATGAGCAGTTCTTC